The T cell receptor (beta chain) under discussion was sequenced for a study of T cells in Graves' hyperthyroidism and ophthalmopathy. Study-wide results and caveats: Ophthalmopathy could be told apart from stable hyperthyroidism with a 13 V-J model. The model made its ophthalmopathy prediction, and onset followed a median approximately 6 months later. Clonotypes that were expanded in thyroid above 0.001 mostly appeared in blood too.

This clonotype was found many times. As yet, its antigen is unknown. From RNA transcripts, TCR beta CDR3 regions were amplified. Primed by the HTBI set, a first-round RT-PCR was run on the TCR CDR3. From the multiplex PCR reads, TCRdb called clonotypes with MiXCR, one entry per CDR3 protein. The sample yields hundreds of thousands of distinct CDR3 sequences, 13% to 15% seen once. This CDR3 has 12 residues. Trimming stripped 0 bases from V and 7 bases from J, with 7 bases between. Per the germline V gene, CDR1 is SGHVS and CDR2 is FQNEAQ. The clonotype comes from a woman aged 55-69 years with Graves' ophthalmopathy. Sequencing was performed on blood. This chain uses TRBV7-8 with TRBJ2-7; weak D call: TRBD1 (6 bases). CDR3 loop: CASSLATGEQYF. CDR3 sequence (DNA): TGTGCCAGCAGCTTAGCTACAGGGGAGCAGTACTTC.